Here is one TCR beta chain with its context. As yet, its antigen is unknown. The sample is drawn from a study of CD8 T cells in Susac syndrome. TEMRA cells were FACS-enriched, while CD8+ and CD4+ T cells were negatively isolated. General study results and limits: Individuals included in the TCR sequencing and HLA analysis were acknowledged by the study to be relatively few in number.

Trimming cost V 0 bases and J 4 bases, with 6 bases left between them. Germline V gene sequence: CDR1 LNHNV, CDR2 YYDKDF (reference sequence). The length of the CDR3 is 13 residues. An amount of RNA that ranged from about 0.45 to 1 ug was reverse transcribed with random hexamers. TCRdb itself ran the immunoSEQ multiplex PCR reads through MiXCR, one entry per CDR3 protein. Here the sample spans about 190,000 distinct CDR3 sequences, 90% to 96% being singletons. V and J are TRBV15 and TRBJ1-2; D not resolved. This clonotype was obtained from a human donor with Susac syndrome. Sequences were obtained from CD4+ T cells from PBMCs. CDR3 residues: CATSRDGPYGYTF. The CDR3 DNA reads TGTGCCACCAGCAGAGATGGCCCCTATGGCTACACCTTC.